This T cell receptor (beta chain) was identified during a study of glioma-infiltrating T cells after dendritic cell vaccination. Study at large: Monocyte-derived dendritic cells, cultured seven days with IL-4 and GM-CSF, were pulsed with autologous tumor lysate. Three intradermal dendritic cell vaccine injections were given every two weeks.

V lost 6 bases and J 1 base, leaving 13 bases between the germline ends. This CDR3 comprises 15 residues. CDR1 is SGHVS and CDR2 is FNYEAQ in the germline V gene. PBMC were collected before vaccination, two weeks after the third vaccination, and at progression. The PCR used 60 V beta and 13 J beta primers. The repertoire was sequenced with immunoSEQ multiplex PCR; TCRdb's copy has only in-frame clones and lacks some. The sample shows tens of thousands of clones, more than 75% of them seen only once. This specimen was blood, taken before dendritic cell vaccination. The chain uses TRBV7-6 and TRBJ1-5, with D unclear. The origin of this receptor is a human donor with glioblastoma. The CDR3 loop reads CASRPSRESNQPQHF. The CDR3 DNA follows: TGTGCCAGCAGGCCTTCCCGAGAGAGCAATCAGCCCCAGCATTTT.